This T cell receptor beta chain was recorded in a study of radiotherapy plus CTLA-4 blockade in lung cancer. Whole-study context: Objective responses were documented in around a sixth of patients, with disease control in about 31%. Study outcomes and limitations: There was expansion of tumor-derived TCR clones in blood after radiotherapy plus ipilimumab. Alongside interferon-beta, early blood T cell clone dynamics were reportedly the best predictor of response.

The CDR3 is 15 amino acids. Germline lookup yields CDR1 SEHNR and CDR2 FQNEAQ (reference sequence). The ends lost 4 bases at V and 7 bases at J; junction bases unmatched: 4. Here immunoSEQ multiplex PCR was the method, and the copy in TCRdb shows in-frame clones only, minus some. The table has some 78,000 clones, around nine tenths seen once. On this clone: Its specificity is not known.

Those with chemo-refractory metastatic non-small-cell lung cancer were treated with focal radiation combined with CTLA-4 blockade using ipilimumab. The chain couples TRBV7-9 to TRBJ2-2; 12 nucleotides match TRBD1. The specimen was peripheral blood, collected from a patient treated with radiotherapy plus ipilimumab. This TCR came from a human donor with non-small cell lung cancer who had stable disease on radiotherapy plus ipilimumab. For the CDR3, the DNA is TGTGCCAGCAGCTGGGACAGGGGGCTCGGCGGGGAGCTGTTTTTT. It is translated as CASSWDRGLGGELFF. The full variable domain, with the rest looked up from reference TRBV7-9 and TRBJ2-2, is DTGVSQNPRHKITKRGQNVTFRCDPISEHNRLYWYRQTLGQGPEFLTYFQNEAQLEKSRLLSDRFSAERPKGSFSTLEIQRTEQGDSAMYLCASSWDRGLGGELFFGEGSRLTVL.